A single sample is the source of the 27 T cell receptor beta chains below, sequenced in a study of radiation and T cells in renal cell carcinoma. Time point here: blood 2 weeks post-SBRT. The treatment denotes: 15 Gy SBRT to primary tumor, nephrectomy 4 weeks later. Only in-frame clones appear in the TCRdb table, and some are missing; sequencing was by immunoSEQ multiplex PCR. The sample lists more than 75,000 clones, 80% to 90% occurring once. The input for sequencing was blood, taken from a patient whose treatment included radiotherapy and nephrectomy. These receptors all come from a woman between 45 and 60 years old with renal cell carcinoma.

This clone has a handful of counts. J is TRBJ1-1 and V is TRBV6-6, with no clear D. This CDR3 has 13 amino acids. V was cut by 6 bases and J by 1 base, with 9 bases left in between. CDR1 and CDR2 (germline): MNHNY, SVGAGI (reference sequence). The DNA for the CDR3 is TGTGCCAGCAGATCCATGGGGAACACTGAAGCTTTCTTT. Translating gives CASRSMGNTEAFF.

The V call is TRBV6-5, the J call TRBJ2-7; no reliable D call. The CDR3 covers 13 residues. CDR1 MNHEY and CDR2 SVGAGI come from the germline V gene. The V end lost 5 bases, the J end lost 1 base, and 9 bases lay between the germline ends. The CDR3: CASSKSGSYEQYF. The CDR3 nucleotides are TGTGCCAGCAGTAAGTCAGGTTCCTACGAGCAGTACTTC.

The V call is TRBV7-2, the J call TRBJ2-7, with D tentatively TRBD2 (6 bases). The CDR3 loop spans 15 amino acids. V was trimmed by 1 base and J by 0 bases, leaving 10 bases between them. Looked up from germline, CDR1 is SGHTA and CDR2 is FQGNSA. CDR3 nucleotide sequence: TGTGCCAGCAGCTTAGTGGAGGGGAGCTCCTACGAGCAGTACTTC. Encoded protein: CASSLVEGSSYEQYF.

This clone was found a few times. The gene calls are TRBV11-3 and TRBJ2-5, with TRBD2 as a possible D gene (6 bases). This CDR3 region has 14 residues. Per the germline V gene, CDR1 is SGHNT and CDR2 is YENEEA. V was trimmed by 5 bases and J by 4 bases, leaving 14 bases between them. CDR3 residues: CASSTGLQGETQYF. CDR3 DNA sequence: TGTGCCAGCAGCACGGGACTGCAGGGAGAGACCCAGTACTTC.

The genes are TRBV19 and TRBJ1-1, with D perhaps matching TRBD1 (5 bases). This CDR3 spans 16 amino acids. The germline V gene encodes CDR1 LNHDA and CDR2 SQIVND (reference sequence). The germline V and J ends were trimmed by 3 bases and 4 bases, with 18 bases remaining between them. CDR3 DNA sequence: TGTGCCAGTAGTATCATGGGGGTAACCGCCAGCACTGAAGCTTTCTTT. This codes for CASSIMGVTASTEAFF.

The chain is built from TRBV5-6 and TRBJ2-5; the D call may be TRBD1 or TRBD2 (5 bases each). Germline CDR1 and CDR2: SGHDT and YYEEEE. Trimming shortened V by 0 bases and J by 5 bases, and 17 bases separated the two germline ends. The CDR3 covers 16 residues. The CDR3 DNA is TGTGCCAGCAGCTTGGTAGGTGTCGCCAGGGAGGAGACCCAGTACTTC. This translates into CASSLVGVAREETQYF.

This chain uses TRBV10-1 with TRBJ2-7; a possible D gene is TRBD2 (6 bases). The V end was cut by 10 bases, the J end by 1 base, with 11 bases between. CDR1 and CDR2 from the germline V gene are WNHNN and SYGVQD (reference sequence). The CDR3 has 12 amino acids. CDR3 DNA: TGCGCCACCGGGGGTTCTTCCTACGAGCAGTACTTC. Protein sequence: CATGGSSYEQYF.

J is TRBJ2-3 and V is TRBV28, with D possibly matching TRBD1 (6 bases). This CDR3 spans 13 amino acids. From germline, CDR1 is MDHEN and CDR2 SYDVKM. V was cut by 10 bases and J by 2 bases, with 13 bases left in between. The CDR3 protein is CATQGSPTDTQYF. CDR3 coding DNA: TGTGCCACCCAGGGGTCCCCCACAGATACGCAGTATTTT.

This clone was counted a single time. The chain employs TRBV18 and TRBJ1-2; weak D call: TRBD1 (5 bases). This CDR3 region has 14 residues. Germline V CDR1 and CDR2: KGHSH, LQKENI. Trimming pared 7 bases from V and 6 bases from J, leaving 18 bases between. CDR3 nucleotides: TGTGCCAGCTATGCGACAGCTTCCTTCGATGGCTACACCTTC. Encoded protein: CASYATASFDGYTF. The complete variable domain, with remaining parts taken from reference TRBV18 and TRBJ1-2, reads NAGVMQNPRHLVRRRGQEARLRCSPMKGHSHVYWYRQLPEEGLKFMVYLQKENIIDESGMPKERFSAEFPKEGPSILRIQQVVRGDSAAYFCASYATASFDGYTFGSGTRLTVV.

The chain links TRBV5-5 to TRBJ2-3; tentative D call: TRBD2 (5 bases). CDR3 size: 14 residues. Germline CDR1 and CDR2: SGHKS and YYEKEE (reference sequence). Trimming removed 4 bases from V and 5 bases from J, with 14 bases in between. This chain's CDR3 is CASSRTGEQDTQYF. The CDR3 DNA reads TGTGCCAGCAGCAGGACTGGTGAACAAGATACGCAGTATTTT.

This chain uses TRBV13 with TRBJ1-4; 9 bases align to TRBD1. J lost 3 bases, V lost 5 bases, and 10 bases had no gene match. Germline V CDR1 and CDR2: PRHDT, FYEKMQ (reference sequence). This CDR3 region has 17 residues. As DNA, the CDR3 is TGTGCCAGCAGCGCGGGACAGGGAAGAATGTCTAATGAAAAACTGTTTTTT. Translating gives CASSAGQGRMSNEKLFF.

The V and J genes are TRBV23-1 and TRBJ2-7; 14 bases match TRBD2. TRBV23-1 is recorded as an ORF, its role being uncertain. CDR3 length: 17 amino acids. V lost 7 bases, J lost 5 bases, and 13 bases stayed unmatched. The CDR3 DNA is TGCGCCAGCACCACCTTTGGACTAGCGGGGGGAAAGGACGAGCAGTACTTC. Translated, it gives CASTTFGLAGGKDEQYF.

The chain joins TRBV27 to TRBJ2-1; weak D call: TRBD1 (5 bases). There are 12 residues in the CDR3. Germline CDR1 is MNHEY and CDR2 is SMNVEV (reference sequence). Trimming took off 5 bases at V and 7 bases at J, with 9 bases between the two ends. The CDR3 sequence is CASSLTENEQFF. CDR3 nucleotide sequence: TGTGCCAGCAGTCTGACAGAGAATGAGCAGTTCTTC.

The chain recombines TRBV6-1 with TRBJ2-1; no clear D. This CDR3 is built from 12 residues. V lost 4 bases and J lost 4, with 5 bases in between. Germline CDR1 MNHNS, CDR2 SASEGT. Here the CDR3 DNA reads TGTGCCAGCAGTGGGAGATACAATGAGCAGTTCTTC. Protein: CASSGRYNEQFF.

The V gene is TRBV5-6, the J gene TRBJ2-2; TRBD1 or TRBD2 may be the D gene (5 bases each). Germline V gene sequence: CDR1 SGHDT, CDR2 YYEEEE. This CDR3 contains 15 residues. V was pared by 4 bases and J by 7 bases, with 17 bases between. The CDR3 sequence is CASSEGSLSVGELFF. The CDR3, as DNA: TGTGCCAGCAGCGAGGGGTCCCTTTCGGTCGGGGAGCTGTTTTTT.

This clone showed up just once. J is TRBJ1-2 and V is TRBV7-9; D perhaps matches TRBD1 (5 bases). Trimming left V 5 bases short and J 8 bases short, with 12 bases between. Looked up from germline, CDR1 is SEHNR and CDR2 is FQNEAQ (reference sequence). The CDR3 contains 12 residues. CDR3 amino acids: CASSSRVGGYTF. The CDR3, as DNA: TGTGCCAGCAGCAGCAGGGTAGGAGGCTACACCTTC.

CDR3 loop: CASQLPGTGLVEQYF. CDR3 DNA sequence: TGCGCCAGCCAGCTCCCCGGGACAGGGTTGGTCGAGCAGTACTTC. The V call is TRBV5-1, the J call TRBJ2-7, with TRBD1 matching over 9 bases. The J segment lost 6 bases and the V segment lost 7 bases, leaving 14 bases of the junction unmatched. Looked up from germline, CDR1 is SGHRS and CDR2 is YFSETQ. The CDR3 sequence is 15 residues long.

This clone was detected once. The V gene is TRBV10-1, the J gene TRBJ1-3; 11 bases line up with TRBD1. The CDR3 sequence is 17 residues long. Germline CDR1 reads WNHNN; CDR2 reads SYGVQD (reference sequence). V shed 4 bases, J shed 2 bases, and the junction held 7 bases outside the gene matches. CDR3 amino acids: CASSAYTGQGAGNTIYF. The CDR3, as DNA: TGCGCCAGCAGTGCCTACACGGGACAGGGGGCTGGAAACACCATATATTTT.

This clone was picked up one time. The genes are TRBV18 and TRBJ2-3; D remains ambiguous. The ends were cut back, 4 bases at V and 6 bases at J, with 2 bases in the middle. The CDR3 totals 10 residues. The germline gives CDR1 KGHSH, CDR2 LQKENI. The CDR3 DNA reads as TGTGCCAGCTCACAGGATACGCAGTATTTT. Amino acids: CASSQDTQYF.

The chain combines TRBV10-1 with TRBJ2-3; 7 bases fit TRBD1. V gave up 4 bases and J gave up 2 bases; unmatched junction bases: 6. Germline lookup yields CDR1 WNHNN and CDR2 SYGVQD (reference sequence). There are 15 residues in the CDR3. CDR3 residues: CASSGQGELTDTQYF. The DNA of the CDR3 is TGCGCCAGCAGTGGACAGGGCGAACTCACAGATACGCAGTATTTT.

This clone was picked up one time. CDR3 sequence: CATSPIEGEGNTIYF. CDR3 sequence (DNA): TGTGCCACCAGCCCAATCGAGGGAGAGGGAAACACCATATATTTT. The chain has TRBV15 and TRBJ1-3; no clear D gene. This CDR3 is 15 amino acids long. The germline V gene has CDR1 LNHNV and CDR2 YYDKDF (reference sequence). Trimming took 5 bases from V and 4 from J, leaving 15 bases between them.

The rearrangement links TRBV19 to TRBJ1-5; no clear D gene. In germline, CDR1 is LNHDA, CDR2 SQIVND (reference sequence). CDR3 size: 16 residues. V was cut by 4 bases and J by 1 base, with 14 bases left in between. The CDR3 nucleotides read TGTGCCAGTAGTAAACCTCACACACAAAGCAATCAGCCCCAGCATTTT. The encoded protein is CASSKPHTQSNQPQHF.

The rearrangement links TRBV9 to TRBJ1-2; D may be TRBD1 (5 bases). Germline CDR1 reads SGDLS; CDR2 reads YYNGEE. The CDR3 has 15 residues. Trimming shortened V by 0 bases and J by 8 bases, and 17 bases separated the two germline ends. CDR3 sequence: CASSVAARVSSGYTF. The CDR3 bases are TGTGCCAGCAGCGTAGCGGCCAGGGTCAGCTCCGGCTACACCTTC.

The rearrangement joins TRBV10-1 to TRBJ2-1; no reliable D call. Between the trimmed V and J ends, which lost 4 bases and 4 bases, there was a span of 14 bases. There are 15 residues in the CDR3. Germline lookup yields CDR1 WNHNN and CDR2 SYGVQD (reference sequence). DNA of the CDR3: TGCGCCAGCAGTGTAAGGGAAAAACCTTACAATGAGCAGTTCTTC. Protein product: CASSVREKPYNEQFF.

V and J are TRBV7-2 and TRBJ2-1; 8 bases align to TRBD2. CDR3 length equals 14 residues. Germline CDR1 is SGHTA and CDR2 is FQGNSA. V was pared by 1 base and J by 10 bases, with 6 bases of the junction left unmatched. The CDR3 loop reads CASSLGTSGLEQFF. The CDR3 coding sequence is TGTGCCAGCAGCTTAGGAACTAGCGGCCTGGAGCAGTTCTTC.

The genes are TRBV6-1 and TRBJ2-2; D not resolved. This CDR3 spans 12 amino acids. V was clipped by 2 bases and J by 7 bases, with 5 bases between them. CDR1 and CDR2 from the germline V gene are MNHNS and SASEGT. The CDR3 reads CASSENRGELFF. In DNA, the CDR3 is TGTGCCAGCAGTGAAAATCGCGGGGAGCTGTTTTTT.

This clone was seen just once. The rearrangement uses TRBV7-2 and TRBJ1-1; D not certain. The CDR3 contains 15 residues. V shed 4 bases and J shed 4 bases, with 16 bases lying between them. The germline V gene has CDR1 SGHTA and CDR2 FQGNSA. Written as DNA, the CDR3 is TGTGCCAGCAGCTCCCTAGGGAGAGAGGGCACTGAAGCTTTCTTT. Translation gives CASSSLGREGTEAFF.